The 28 T cell receptor beta chains below all came from one sample that was sequenced in a study of T cell responses to AZD1222 COVID-19 vaccine. Clones were sequenced by immunoSEQ multiplex PCR, and TCRdb holds only the in-frame ones, with some missing. The table records around 140,000 clones, 93% of them present only once. Source: peripheral blood, taken on day 0 of AZD1222 vaccination. All receptors come from an adult in good health.

The rearrangement uses TRBV30 and TRBJ2-1, with 11 bases lining up with TRBD2. CDR1 GTSNPN and CDR2 SVGIG come from the germline V gene (reference sequence). The CDR3 loop spans 15 amino acids. With 2 bases clipped from V and 5 bases from J, the junction kept 5 bases outside the gene matches. The CDR3 DNA reads as TGTGCCTGGAGTCGGAAGGGACTAGCGGACAATGAGCAGTTCTTC. It encodes CAWSRKGLADNEQFF.

This sequence joins TRBV7-6 and TRBJ2-6; D not certain. This CDR3 is built from 13 residues. V was clipped by 6 bases and J by 2 bases, with 5 bases between them. Germline lookup yields CDR1 SGHVS and CDR2 FNYEAQ. The CDR3 bases are TGTGCCAGCAGACGCCCTGGGGCCAACGTCCTGACTTTC. This translates into CASRRPGANVLTF.

V and J are TRBV4-1 and TRBJ1-4; D unresolved. Looked up from germline, CDR1 is MGHRA and CDR2 is YSYEKL. The CDR3 sequence is 14 residues long. V lost 4 bases and J lost 0, with 6 bases in between. Here the CDR3 DNA reads TGCGCCAGCAGCCCCAGTCCAACTAATGAAAAACTGTTTTTT. Its protein product is CASSPSPTNEKLFF.

This clone showed up just once. V and J are TRBV7-2 and TRBJ2-7, with TRBD2 as a possible D gene (6 bases). Germline CDR1 is SGHTA and CDR2 is FQGNSA. CDR3 length: 15 amino acids. The V end lost 1 base, the J end lost 2 bases, and 12 bases lay between the germline ends. CDR3 nucleotides: TGTGCCAGCAGCTTAGTAGGGACTGGGACCTACGAGCAGTACTTC. As protein: CASSLVGTGTYEQYF.

This chain links TRBV11-2 with TRBJ1-1; D gene unclear. The CDR3 has 13 amino acids. V was pared by 3 bases and J by 1 base, with 6 bases between. Per the germline V gene, CDR1 is SGHAT and CDR2 is FQNNGV. CDR3 sequence reads: CASSFSENTEAFF. In DNA form, the CDR3 reads TGTGCCAGCAGCTTTAGTGAGAACACTGAAGCTTTCTTT.

This chain links TRBV11-2 with TRBJ1-2; possibly TRBD1 for D (6 bases). The germline V gene has CDR1 SGHAT and CDR2 FQNNGV. This CDR3 is built from 15 residues. The V gene lost 1 base and the J gene lost 3 bases, with 12 bases spanning the gap. The CDR3 coding sequence is TGTGCCAGCAGCTTAGCTACAGGGTCGCACTATGGCTACACCTTC. Its translation: CASSLATGSHYGYTF.

The J gene is TRBJ2-7, the V gene TRBV6-5, with D possibly TRBD1 on 6 matching bases. The CDR3 contains 15 residues. Deletions cut 2 bases from V and 5 bases from J, with 16 bases between. Germline V CDR1 and CDR2: MNHEY, SVGAGI. The CDR3 reads CASSYGRGPPHEQYF. The DNA for the CDR3 is TGTGCCAGCAGTTACGGCAGGGGCCCCCCCCACGAGCAGTACTTC.

This chain uses TRBV3-1 (or the pseudogene TRBV3-2) with TRBJ2-1, with D unresolved. The CDR3 has 18 residues. The V gene's germline CDR1 is LGHDT and CDR2 YNNKEL (reference sequence). Trimming took off 0 bases at V and 4 bases at J, with 19 bases between the two ends. The CDR3 region has the DNA TGTGCCAGCAGCCAAGATCCGGTTGGGCCGTCTGGTTACAATGAGCAGTTCTTC. Translated: CASSQDPVGPSGYNEQFF.

The rearrangement joins TRBV18 to TRBJ2-7; D is ambiguous. Germline CDR1 and CDR2: KGHSH and LQKENI. Deletions cut 6 bases from V and 4 bases from J, with 16 bases between. The CDR3 is 14 residues long. The CDR3 sequence: CASSAGSYSYEQYF. The DNA for the CDR3 is TGTGCCAGCTCGGCCGGGTCCTACTCGTACGAGCAGTACTTC.

The chain joins TRBV5-4 to TRBJ1-3; possible D gene TRBD1, 6 bases. The CDR3 covers 14 residues. V shed 1 base and J shed 9 bases, with 14 bases lying between them. Germline CDR1 reads SGHNT; CDR2 reads YYREEE (reference sequence). CDR3 in DNA: TGTGCCAGCAGCTTGAGCCAGGGGTTAAGCACCATATATTTT. The encoded protein is CASSLSQGLSTIYF.

This CDR3 reads CASSLTGEQYF. The CDR3 nucleotides read TGTGCCAGCAGCTTAACAGGCGAGCAGTACTTC. The chain carries TRBV7-9 and TRBJ2-7; tentative D call: TRBD1 (5 bases). The CDR3 loop spans 11 amino acids. The germline gives CDR1 SEHNR, CDR2 FQNEAQ (reference sequence). Trimming took off 2 bases at V and 6 bases at J, with 5 bases between the two ends.

The count of this clone is one. This rearrangement joins TRBV7-2 to TRBJ1-5; D remains unclear. This CDR3 comprises 14 residues. V was clipped by 1 base and J by 4 bases, with 8 bases between them. The germline gives CDR1 SGHTA, CDR2 FQGNSA. The CDR3, as DNA: TGTGCCAGCAGCTTAGGTCTCAGTAATCAGCCCCAGCATTTT. Its translation is CASSLGLSNQPQHF.

The rearrangement uses TRBV7-9 and TRBJ2-1, with a tentative D call TRBD2 (6 bases). Germline values: CDR1 SEHNR, CDR2 FQNEAQ (reference sequence). The CDR3 length is 13 residues. V lost 3 bases and J 10 bases, leaving 13 bases between the germline ends. The CDR3 region has the DNA TGTGCCAGCAGCTTGGAGGGATCGGCCGAGCAGTTCTTC. This translates into CASSLEGSAEQFF.

The chain has TRBV7-2 and TRBJ1-6; D possibly corresponds to TRBD1 (6 bases). CDR1 and CDR2 from the germline V gene are SGHTA and FQGNSA. There are 18 residues in the CDR3. V was clipped by 4 bases and J by 0 bases, with 16 bases between them. This chain's CDR3 is CASSSPGQGSSYNSPLHF. In DNA, the CDR3 is TGTGCCAGCAGCTCGCCGGGACAAGGAAGCTCCTATAATTCACCCCTCCACTTT.

This clone has a handful of counts. The V call is TRBV19, the J call TRBJ1-3; D is unclear. Trimming took 0 bases from V and 0 from J, leaving 9 bases between them. The CDR3 sequence is 16 residues long. Germline V CDR1 and CDR2: LNHDA, SQIVND (reference sequence). The CDR3, as DNA: TGTGCCAGTAGTATAGATGCGGGGAGCTCTGGAAACACCATATATTTT. Translating gives CASSIDAGSSGNTIYF.

This clone was detected only once. The chain is built from TRBV9 and TRBJ2-5; a weak D match, TRBD2 (7 bases). Germline CDR1 reads SGDLS; CDR2 reads YYNGEE. The CDR3 loop spans 15 amino acids. V was clipped by 1 base and J by 2 bases, with 12 bases between them. CDR3 protein: CASSVRGAEQETQYF. DNA for the CDR3: TGTGCCAGCAGCGTACGGGGGGCCGAACAAGAGACCCAGTACTTC.

The gene calls are TRBV4-2 and TRBJ1-1, with unresolved D. V lost 1 base and J 4 bases, leaving 7 bases between the germline ends. CDR1 LGHNA and CDR2 YNFKEQ come from the germline V gene. The CDR3 length is 13 residues. This chain's CDR3 is CASSQGEGTEAFF. Here the CDR3 DNA reads TGTGCCAGCAGCCAAGGGGAGGGCACTGAAGCTTTCTTT.

The chain uses TRBV5-4 and TRBJ1-1; possibly TRBD1 for D (6 bases). From germline, CDR1 is SGHNT and CDR2 YYREEE (reference sequence). V was cut by 5 bases and J by 0 bases, with 8 bases left in between. This CDR3 contains 13 residues. The CDR3 DNA is TGTGCCAGCAGTCCAGGGGTGAACACTGAAGCTTTCTTT. It codes for CASSPGVNTEAFF. The variable domain in full, completed from reference TRBV5-4 and TRBJ1-1, reads ETGVTQSPTHLIKTRGQQVTLRCSSQSGHNTVSWYQQALGQGPQFIFQYYREEENGRGNFPPRFSGLQFPNYSSELNVNALELDDSALYLCASSPGVNTEAFFGQGTRLTVV.

The V and J genes are TRBV12-3 or TRBV12-4 and TRBJ1-5; D unclear. The CDR3 runs 13 residues. V lost 2 bases, J lost 10 bases, and 12 bases lay in between. The DNA for the CDR3 is TGTGCCAGCAGTTTAACAGCCCTCACCCCCCAGCATTTT. The encoded protein is CASSLTALTPQHF.

The chain uses TRBV7-2 and TRBJ2-3, with a possible D match to TRBD2 (5 bases). The CDR3 totals 13 residues. V gave up 4 bases and J gave up 1 base, with 6 bases separating them. Germline V CDR1 and CDR2: SGHTA, FQGNSA. CDR3 in amino acids: CASSSRGTDTQYF. Here the CDR3 DNA reads TGTGCCAGCAGCTCGCGGGGCACAGATACGCAGTATTTT.

The chain is built from TRBV7-2 and TRBJ2-3; D perhaps matches TRBD2 (5 bases). CDR3 length: 15 residues. V was cut by 3 bases and J by 6 bases, with 16 bases left in between. Germline V gene data show CDR1 as SGHTA and CDR2 as FQGNSA. The CDR3 sequence is CASSFRLGGGDTQYF. For the CDR3, the DNA is TGTGCCAGCAGCTTCCGGTTGGGCGGCGGGGATACGCAGTATTTT.

The CDR3 loop reads CASSPLRTSRVSYNEQFF. CDR3 bases: TGTGCCAGCTCACCACTCAGGACTAGCCGGGTCTCCTACAATGAGCAGTTCTTC. This chain uses TRBV18 with TRBJ2-1; 8 bases map to TRBD2. CDR1 is KGHSH, CDR2 LQKENI, per germline. The ends lost 1 base at V and 0 bases at J; junction bases unmatched: 8. This CDR3 has 18 residues.

The chain recombines TRBV5-1 with TRBJ2-3; D gene unclear. V lost 2 bases to trimming and J lost 1 base, with 8 bases between them. Germline lookup yields CDR1 SGHRS and CDR2 YFSETQ. The CDR3 length is 14 residues. The chain's CDR3 is CASSFDRGTDTQYF. DNA for the CDR3: TGCGCCAGCAGCTTCGACCGTGGCACAGATACGCAGTATTTT.

The rearrangement uses TRBV9 and TRBJ1-1; 9 bases fit TRBD1. CDR1 and CDR2 from the germline V gene are SGDLS and YYNGEE. This CDR3 region has 15 residues. After removal of 4 bases from V and 3 bases from J, the junction contained 7 bases not matched to a gene. The CDR3 spells CASSTTGGEYTEAFF. The CDR3 nucleotides read TGTGCCAGCAGCACTACAGGGGGCGAATACACTGAAGCTTTCTTT. Using reference TRBV9 and TRBJ1-1 for the parts outside the CDR3, the full variable domain is DSGVTQTPKHLITATGQRVTLRCSPRSGDLSVYWYQQSLDQGLQFLIQYYNGEERAKGNILERFSAQQFPDLHSELNLSSLELGDSALYFCASSTTGGEYTEAFFGQGTRLTVV.

The chain carries TRBV6-5 and TRBJ1-1; D may be TRBD1 (6 bases). CDR3 length: 13 residues. The V gene lost 8 bases and the J gene lost 8 bases, with 18 bases spanning the gap. CDR1 and CDR2 from the germline V gene are MNHEY and SVGAGI. CDR3 in amino acids: CASLPLSRGEAFF. The DNA of the CDR3 is TGTGCCAGCCTCCCTCTATCCAGGGGCGAAGCTTTCTTT.

The V call is TRBV7-3, the J call TRBJ2-2, with 9 bases aligning to TRBD2. The CDR3 extends over 15 amino acids. Per the germline V gene, CDR1 is SGHTA and CDR2 is FQGTGA. The ends lost 4 bases at V and 8 bases at J; junction bases unmatched: 8. The CDR3 spells CASSSLAGVPGELFF. In DNA form, the CDR3 reads TGTGCCAGCAGCTCTTTAGCGGGAGTCCCGGGGGAGCTGTTTTTT.

This sequence joins TRBV14 and TRBJ1-6; 10 bases map to TRBD1. This CDR3 is built from 15 residues. The J segment lost 8 bases and the V segment lost 4 bases, leaving 5 bases of the junction unmatched. CDR1 SGHDN and CDR2 FVKESK come from the germline V gene. The CDR3 coding sequence is TGTGCCAGCAGCCCGGGACAGGGGATATATTCACCCCTCCACTTT. Translating gives CASSPGQGIYSPLHF.

The chain links TRBV5-4 to TRBJ2-3, with no clear D. Germline lookup yields CDR1 SGHNT and CDR2 YYREEE (reference sequence). The CDR3 extends over 13 amino acids. V was cut by 4 bases and J by 0 bases, with 6 bases left in between. In DNA form, the CDR3 reads TGTGCCAGCAGCATATATAGCACAGATACGCAGTATTTT. Protein sequence: CASSIYSTDTQYF.